This T cell receptor (beta chain) was identified during a study of cytomegalovirus exposure and HLA in healthy donors. About the study: Among about 179 million T cells, an earlier analysis found 117 million unique TCR beta sequences. Findings of the study overall: Most TCRs appeared rarely, but some public TCRs recurred in many donors. Sequence variants that were highly shared formed a cluster that was likely a sequencing artifact.

This clone was seen just once. Its antigen is not identified. Researchers ran the PCR with 60 Vbeta and 13 Jbeta primers. As processed by the authors: An analysis performed later counted roughly 80 million unique TCR beta chains (roughly 11 million of them shared). Measured with immunoSEQ multiplex PCR; TCRdb has only the in-frame clones, and not every one. Clone size and V and J calls were adopted from that table, with D and trimming inferred from the DNA. The sample includes 150,000 to 200,000 clones, around 85% of them seen just once. V lost 2 bases, J lost 6 bases, and 23 bases stayed unmatched. The germline gives CDR1 GTSNPN, CDR2 SVGIG (reference sequence). The CDR3 is 20 residues long.

Sequencing used PBMCs. The receptor's source is a man between 18 and 35 years old in good health and CMV-seronegative. The chain links TRBV30 to TRBJ2-3, with 10 bases lining up with TRBD2. The CDR3 reads CAWSQPQGSGRAHKGDTQYF. CDR3 DNA sequence: TGTGCCTGGAGTCAACCACAGGGGAGCGGGAGGGCCCACAAGGGGGATACGCAGTATTTT.